Only one count was recorded for the clone carrying this TCR delta chain. Its target is not known. A read error likely explains this, since a far larger clone differs by one base. TCR cDNA was made from PBMC RNA with gamma- and delta-chain-specific primers. TCRdb ran CATT on the RT-PCR reads. The sample holds 450 to 650 delta-chain clones, 45% to 65% seen once. The CDR3 contains 19 residues. The germline CDR1 and CDR2 sequences are GEAIGNYY and EKD. The data originate from a study of delta chains in infants with herpesvirus infections. Findings of the study overall: Public-clonotype frequency seemingly fell with older age at infection. Among around 19 CMV-infected infants, several showed the public Vdelta1 clonotype.

This clonotype originated in a human donor who was a Ugandan infant, either HIV-exposed or HIV-unexposed (not recorded which). This specimen consisted of peripheral blood, obtained at time point 5 of longitudinal follow-up. V and J are TRDV2 and TRDJ3; 7 bases align to TRDD3. CDR3 residues: CACDTVLGKGSWDARQMFF. The DNA for the CDR3 is TGTGCCTGTGACACCGTACTGGGGAAGGGGTCCTGGGACGCCCGACAGATGTTTTTC.